Following are 17 T cell receptor beta chains from one sample sequenced in a study. Treg sorting used a CD4+CD25+CD127-/low gate. Amplification of TRBV12-4/TRBJ1-2 clonotypes used adaptor-ligated barcode primers. TCRdb passed the multiplex PCR reads through MiXCR, listing each CDR3 protein once. Counted here are 700 to 900 distinct CDR3 sequences, about 12% occurring once; the ten biggest clones make up around 47%. The sequencing sample was made of Tregs sorted from blood. These receptors all stem from a female donor with breast cancer.

This clonotype is medium-sized (0.01 to 0.1%) in the sample. This rearrangement joins TRBV12-3 or TRBV12-4 to TRBJ1-2; D not resolved. V was pared by 7 bases and J by 8 bases, with 17 bases between. This CDR3 has 13 amino acids. DNA for the CDR3: TGTGCCAGCACTAACCCGAAAGTAGCGGGCTACACCTTC. Translating gives CASTNPKVAGYTF.

This clonotype was counted a single time. J is TRBJ1-2 and V is TRBV12-3 or TRBV12-4, with D hard to call. CDR3 length equals 12 residues. Trimming took off 5 bases at V and 1 base at J, with 5 bases between the two ends. CDR3 protein: CASSTVNYGYTF. The CDR3 DNA reads as TGTGCCAGCAGTACGGTTAACTATGGCTACACCTTC.

This clonotype is medium-sized within its sample. The chain has TRBV12-3 or TRBV12-4 and TRBJ1-2, with 7 bases fitting TRBD1. J gave up 8 bases and V 6 bases, and 12 bases lay outside the gene matches. This CDR3 has 14 residues. As DNA, the CDR3 is TGTGCCAGCAGGCCTCCAACAGGGGACCAAGGCTACACCTTC. Amino acids: CASRPPTGDQGYTF.

This clonotype is termed medium-sized (0.01 to 0.1%). The chain employs TRBV12-3 or TRBV12-4 and TRBJ1-2, with a possible D match to TRBD1 (6 bases). This CDR3 is 13 amino acids long. The V and J ends lost 5 bases and 7 bases respectively, with 14 bases between them. This CDR3 is CASSPAGAGGYTF. The CDR3 DNA follows: TGTGCCAGCAGTCCCGCAGGGGCCGGTGGCTACACCTTC.

This clonotype ranks as large. The V gene is TRBV12-3 or TRBV12-4, the J gene TRBJ1-2; possibly TRBD1 for D (5 bases). The CDR3 consists of 11 residues. Trimming removed 8 bases from V and 3 bases from J, with 7 bases in between. The CDR3 here is CASRQYYGYTF. The CDR3 DNA follows: TGTGCCAGCCGACAGTACTATGGCTACACCTTC.

The chain uses TRBV12-3 or TRBV12-4 and TRBJ1-2; 7 bases match TRBD1. J lost 4 bases, V lost 8 bases, and 7 bases had no gene match. The CDR3 spans 13 residues. DNA of the CDR3: TGTGCCAGCGCCTACGACAGGGTCTATGGCTACACCTTC. Amino acids: CASAYDRVYGYTF.

In its sample, this clonotype ranks as medium-sized. The J gene is TRBJ1-2, the V gene TRBV12-3 or TRBV12-4; 7 nucleotides agree with TRBD1. The CDR3 consists of 13 residues. The V segment lost 6 bases and the J segment 2 bases; nucleotides outside the gene matches: 3. This chain's CDR3 is CASSLTGNYGYTF. CDR3 sequence (DNA): TGTGCCAGCAGCCTGACAGGGAACTATGGCTACACCTTC.

This clonotype qualifies as medium-sized. The genes are TRBV12-3 or TRBV12-4 and TRBJ1-2; no clear D gene. This CDR3 has 13 residues. The V gene lost 6 bases and the J gene lost 2 bases, with 10 bases spanning the gap. The chain's CDR3 is CASSTPPNYGYTF. The CDR3 nucleotides are TGTGCCAGCAGCACTCCGCCAAACTATGGCTACACCTTC.

This clonotype was detected a few times. V usage is TRBV12-3 or TRBV12-4 and J usage is TRBJ1-2; TRBD1 matches at 7 bases. The CDR3 runs 13 residues. The V segment lost 6 bases and the J segment 2 bases; nucleotides outside the gene matches: 3. The CDR3 DNA reads TGTGCCAGCAGCTCGGGACAGAACTATGGCTACACCTTC. Translated, it gives CASSSGQNYGYTF.

Sample share makes this clonotype large. The rearrangement joins TRBV12-3 or TRBV12-4 to TRBJ1-2, with 9 positions matching TRBD1. CDR3 size: 16 residues. V shed 5 bases and J 4 bases; nucleotides not matched to a gene: 11. The CDR3 DNA sequence: TGTGCCAGCAGTCCCCGGACAGGGGAGCGCCTCTATGGCTACACCTTC. It specifies CASSPRTGERLYGYTF.

This clonotype was counted a few times. V and J are TRBV12-3 or TRBV12-4 and TRBJ1-2, with D maybe TRBD1 (6 bases). The germline V and J ends were trimmed by 0 bases and 2 bases, with 7 bases remaining between them. The CDR3 runs to 14 residues. Written as DNA, the CDR3 is TGTGCCAGCAGTTTAGCGGACAGAAACTATGGCTACACCTTC. The encoded protein is CASSLADRNYGYTF.

The chain uses TRBV12-3 or TRBV12-4 and TRBJ1-2; unclear D gene. V shed 5 bases and J shed 3 bases, with 7 bases lying between them. The CDR3 spans 12 residues. The CDR3 loop is CASSHSDYGYTF. The CDR3 DNA follows: TGTGCCAGCAGTCACTCAGACTATGGCTACACCTTC.

This clonotype was seen a few times. V usage is TRBV12-3 or TRBV12-4 and J usage is TRBJ1-2, with TRBD1 matching over 8 bases. V was pared by 5 bases and J by 5 bases, with 7 bases of the junction left unmatched. The CDR3 covers 14 residues. In DNA form, the CDR3 reads TGTGCCAGCAGTCCCCTGGGACAGGTTTATGGCTACACCTTC. Amino acids: CASSPLGQVYGYTF.

This clonotype was seen many times. The J gene is TRBJ1-2, the V gene TRBV12-3 or TRBV12-4; tentatively, D is TRBD1 (6 bases). Trimming shortened V by 7 bases and J by 3 bases, and 18 bases separated the two germline ends. CDR3 length: 15 residues. Here the CDR3 DNA reads TGTGCCAGCACCTTATACAGGGAAAGGGACTATGGCTACACCTTC. This codes for CASTLYRERDYGYTF.

This clonotype is medium-sized in the sample. Here the CDR3 reads CASSLRDPGSGGGGYTF. The CDR3 DNA sequence: TGTGCCAGCAGTCTCCGGGACCCGGGTTCTGGCGGTGGTGGCTACACCTTC. The V and J genes are TRBV12-3 or TRBV12-4 and TRBJ1-2, with D tentatively TRBD1 (5 bases). Trimming stripped 5 bases from V and 7 bases from J, with 26 bases between. The CDR3 contains 17 residues.

This clonotype came up many times. V gene TRBV12-3 or TRBV12-4 combines with J gene TRBJ1-2; D remains ambiguous. The CDR3 length is 14 residues. V was cut by 6 bases and J by 2 bases, with 13 bases left in between. The CDR3 sequence: CASRSGVRNYGYTF. The DNA for the CDR3 is TGTGCCAGCAGGTCGGGTGTGCGGAACTATGGCTACACCTTC.

This clonotype rates as medium-sized. The chain carries TRBV12-3 or TRBV12-4 and TRBJ1-2; D is possibly TRBD1 (5 bases). V gave up 5 bases and J gave up 1 base, with 20 bases separating them. This CDR3 region has 17 residues. CDR3 region: CASSKGQGLEDNYGYTF. The DNA of the CDR3 is TGTGCCAGCAGTAAAGGGCAGGGTTTAGAGGATAACTATGGCTACACCTTC.